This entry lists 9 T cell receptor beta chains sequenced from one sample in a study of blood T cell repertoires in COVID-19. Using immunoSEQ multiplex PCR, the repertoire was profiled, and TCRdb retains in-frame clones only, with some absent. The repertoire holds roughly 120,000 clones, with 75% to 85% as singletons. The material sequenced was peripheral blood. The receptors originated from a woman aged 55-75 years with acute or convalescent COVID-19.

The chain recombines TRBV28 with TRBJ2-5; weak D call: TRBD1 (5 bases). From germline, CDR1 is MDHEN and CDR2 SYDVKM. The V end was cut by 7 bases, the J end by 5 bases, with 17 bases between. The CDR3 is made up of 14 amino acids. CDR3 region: CASTLPGKGETQYF. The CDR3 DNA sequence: TGTGCCAGCACCTTACCAGGGAAAGGGGAGACCCAGTACTTC.

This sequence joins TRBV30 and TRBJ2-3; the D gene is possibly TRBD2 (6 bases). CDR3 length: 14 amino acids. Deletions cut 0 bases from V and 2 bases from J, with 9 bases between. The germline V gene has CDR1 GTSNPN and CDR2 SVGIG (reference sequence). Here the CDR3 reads CAWSVSGSTDTQYF. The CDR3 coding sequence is TGTGCCTGGAGTGTAAGCGGGTCCACAGATACGCAGTATTTT.

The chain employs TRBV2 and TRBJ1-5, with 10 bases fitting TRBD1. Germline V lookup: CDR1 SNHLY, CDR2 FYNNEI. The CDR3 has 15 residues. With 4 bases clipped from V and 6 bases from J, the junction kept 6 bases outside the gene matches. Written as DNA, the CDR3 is TGTGCCAGCAGTGGTGGACAGGGGGGAGCTCAGCCCCAGCATTTT. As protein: CASSGGQGGAQPQHF.

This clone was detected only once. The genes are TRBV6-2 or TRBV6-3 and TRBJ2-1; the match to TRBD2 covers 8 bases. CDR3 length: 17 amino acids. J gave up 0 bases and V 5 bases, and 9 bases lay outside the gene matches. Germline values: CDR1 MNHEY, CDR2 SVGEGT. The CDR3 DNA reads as TGTGCCAGCAGTCTCCGGGGGGGAGCAAGCTCCTACAATGAGCAGTTCTTC. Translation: CASSLRGGASSYNEQFF.

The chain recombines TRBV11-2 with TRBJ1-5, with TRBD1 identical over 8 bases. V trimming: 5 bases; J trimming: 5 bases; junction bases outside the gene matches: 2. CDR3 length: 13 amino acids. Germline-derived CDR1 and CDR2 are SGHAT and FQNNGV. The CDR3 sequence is CASSKDRDQPQHF. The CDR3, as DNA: TGTGCCAGCAGCAAGGACAGGGATCAGCCCCAGCATTTT.

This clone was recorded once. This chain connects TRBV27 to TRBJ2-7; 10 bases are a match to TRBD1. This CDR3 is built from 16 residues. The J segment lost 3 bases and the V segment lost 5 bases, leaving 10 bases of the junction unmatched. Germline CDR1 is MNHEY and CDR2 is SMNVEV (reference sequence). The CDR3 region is CASSLEGQGYIYEQYF. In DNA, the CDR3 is TGTGCCAGCAGTCTAGAGGGACAGGGGTATATCTACGAGCAGTACTTC.

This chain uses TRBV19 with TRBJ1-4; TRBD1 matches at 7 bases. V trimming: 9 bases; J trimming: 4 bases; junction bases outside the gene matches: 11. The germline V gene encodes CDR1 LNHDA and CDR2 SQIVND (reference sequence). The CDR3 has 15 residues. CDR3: CASRGAGQINEKLFF. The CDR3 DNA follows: TGTGCCAGCAGGGGGGCGGGCCAAATTAATGAAAAACTGTTTTTT.

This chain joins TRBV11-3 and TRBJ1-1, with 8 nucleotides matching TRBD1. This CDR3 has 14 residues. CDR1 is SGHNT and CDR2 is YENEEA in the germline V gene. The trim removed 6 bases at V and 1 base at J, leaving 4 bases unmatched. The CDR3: CASSPGTGNTEAFF. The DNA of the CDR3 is TGTGCCAGCAGTCCCGGGACAGGGAACACTGAAGCTTTCTTT.

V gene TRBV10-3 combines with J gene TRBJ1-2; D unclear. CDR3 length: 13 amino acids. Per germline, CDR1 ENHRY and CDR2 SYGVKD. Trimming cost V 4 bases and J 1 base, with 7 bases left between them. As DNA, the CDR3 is TGTGCCATCAGTGGTGTCATTAACTATGGCTACACCTTC. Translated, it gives CAISGVINYGYTF.